This T cell receptor (beta chain) was sequenced in a study of CD8+CD57+ T cells in acquired aplastic anemia. Study in general: Sorted CD4+ and CD8+ cells yielded 2.5 to 3.5 ug of DNA on average.

Germline V gene data show CDR1 as SGHDT and CDR2 as YYEEEE. V lost 0 bases and J 9 bases, leaving 13 bases between the germline ends. The CDR3 covers 15 residues. TCR beta VDJ combinations and CDR3 sequences were profiled from genomic DNA. TCRdb independently ran MiXCR on the reads; one entry per CDR3 protein. Here the sample spans more than 150,000 distinct CDR3 sequences, less than 60% being singletons. It was patients with CD8+CD57+ cell expansion by flow cytometry who were chosen for sequencing. Patients uniformly had severe acquired aplastic anemia. Specimen: sorted CD4+, CD8+, or CD8+CD57+ T cells (not recorded which) from PBMCs. The sequence came from a human donor with aplastic anemia. The V call is TRBV5-6, the J call TRBJ1-6; weak D call: TRBD1 (5 bases). The CDR3 nucleotides are TGTGCCAGCAGCTTGGTCGGGGAGGGGAGTTCACCCCTCCACTTT. This encodes CASSLVGEGSSPLHF. The full variable domain, with the rest looked up from reference TRBV5-6 and TRBJ1-6, is DAGVTQSPTHLIKTRGQQVTLRCSPKSGHDTVSWYQQALGQGPQFIFQYYEEEERQRGNFPDRFSGHQFPNYSSELNVNALLLGDSALYLCASSLVGEGSSPLHFGNGTRLTVT.